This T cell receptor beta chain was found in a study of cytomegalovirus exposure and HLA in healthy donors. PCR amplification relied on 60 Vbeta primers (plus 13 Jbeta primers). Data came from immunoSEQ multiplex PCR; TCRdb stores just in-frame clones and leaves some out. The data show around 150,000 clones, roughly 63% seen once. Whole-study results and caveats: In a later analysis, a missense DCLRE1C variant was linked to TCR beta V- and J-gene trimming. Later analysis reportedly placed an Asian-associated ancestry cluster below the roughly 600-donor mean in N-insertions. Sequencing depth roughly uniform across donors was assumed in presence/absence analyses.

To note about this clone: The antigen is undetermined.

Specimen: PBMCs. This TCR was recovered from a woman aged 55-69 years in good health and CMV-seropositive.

CDR3 sequence: CASSFRSGFTGELFF. The CDR3 DNA reads as TGTGCCAGCAGCTTCCGGTCGGGATTCACCGGGGAGCTGTTTTTT. V and J are TRBV11-2 and TRBJ2-2; D is possibly TRBD2 (5 bases). Germline V gives CDR1 SGHAT, CDR2 FQNNGV. The CDR3 sequence is 15 residues long. Trimming took off 3 bases at V and 4 bases at J, with 12 bases between the two ends.